This T cell receptor (beta chain) was sequenced during a study of T cells in localized non-small cell lung cancer. Concerning this clone itself: Its antigen is still unknown.

The germline V gene has CDR1 SGHTA and CDR2 FQGNSA. Trimming took off 6 bases at V and 3 bases at J, with 10 bases between the two ends. This CDR3 has 13 residues. Study results and limitations: Longer overall survival was associated with a higher density of T cells in the blood. Adjacent uninvolved lung tissue had the highest T cell clonality, exceeding tumor. The study detected a median about 57 of the top 100 tumor clones in adjacent lung. The study sequenced only one region of the tumor. As a result, intratumor heterogeneity could not be excluded and remains possible.

Profiling relied on immunoSEQ multiplex PCR, and the TCRdb table lists in-frame clones only, not all of them. The sample holds tens of thousands of clones, roughly 87% seen once. V gene TRBV7-2 combines with J gene TRBJ2-3; D gene uncertain. The receptor comes from a woman aged 35-75 years with stage I lung adenocarcinoma. The sample consisted of peripheral blood, taken before any cancer treatment. CDR3 amino acids: CASSIGRTDTQYF. The CDR3, as DNA: TGTGCCAGCAGTATAGGAAGGACAGATACGCAGTATTTT.